A selection of T cell receptor beta chains follows, all from one sample in a study of OX40 agonist ivuxolimab in advanced cancers. Sequencing was performed with immunoSEQ multiplex PCR; in TCRdb, only in-frame clones are kept and a portion is missing. The table shows about 90,000 clones, with under 95% occurring only once. The input for sequencing was CD4+ or CD8+ T cells sorted from blood, taken in a trial of the OX40 agonist ivuxolimab. The receptors were sampled from an adult with an advanced solid tumor such as melanoma, head and neck, liver or kidney cancer. The conserved cysteine and the conserved F or W are not part of the CDR3 here.

V	CDR3
TRBV2	ASSASSGSATDTQY
TRBV6-4	ASSSGTGVNTGELF
TRBV11-2	ASSLGLADPYEQY
TRBV9	ASSVSTSSDTQY
TRBV7-9	ASTDPRGWGNEQF
TRBV28	ASSPRGTEKLF
TRBV4-3	ASSRDRDIHTDTQY
TRBV19	ASSRSTWTSSTYEQY
TRBV7-8	ASSQPWTGLPYEQY
TRBV2	ASMLSLGNTEAF
TRBV7-2	ASRPITSGSTGELF
TRBV6-6	ASRRQGRVTDTQY
TRBV5-1	ASSLEGVQSEKLF
TRBV28	ASSSPDFKNIQY
TRBV5-1	ASTLAGVPPNEQF
TRBV13	ASSLPVSNEQF
TRBV5-4	ASRRDYQTGELF
TRBV27	ASSSLGAGRNEQF
TRBV6-5	ASSYSSGNSYEQY
TRBV19	ASSIASGPNSNQPQH
TRBV11-2	ASGPGPPGNTIY
TRBV28	ASVGRRNQPQH
TRBV7-9	ASSLEPPQGTQY
TRBV21-1	ASSIGHRASNEKLF
TRBV27	ASRRGQGLEKLF
TRBV2	ASTLAGGLSTDTQY
TRBV6-6	ASSLGTSGSEQY